This passage covers 21 T cell receptor beta chains from one sample sequenced in a study of T cell repertoires in cytomegalovirus infection. A single record per CDR3 protein comes from TCRdb applying MiXCR to the reads. This table holds roughly 600,000 distinct CDR3 sequences, 20% to 25% found once. The specimen was CD8+ T cells from PBMCs. The source is a human donor in good health (CMV status not recorded). Some clones in this sample may be carry-over from other donors' samples.

This clonotype came up a few times. This rearrangement joins TRBV6-2 or TRBV6-3 to TRBJ2-6; tentatively, D is TRBD2 (5 bases). Trimming stripped 2 bases from V and 7 bases from J, with 15 bases between. This CDR3 contains 16 residues. Germline V lookup: CDR1 MNHEY, CDR2 SVGEGT. In nucleotides, the CDR3 is TGTGCCAGCAGTTACAGAGGGATTCTGGTCGCCAACGTCCTGACTTTC. Amino acids: CASSYRGILVANVLTF.

This clonotype has a count of ten or more. V usage is TRBV7-2 and J usage is TRBJ1-1; 7 nucleotides agree with TRBD1. This CDR3 spans 18 amino acids. From germline, CDR1 is SGHTA and CDR2 FQGNSA. The junction had 18 bases not matched to a gene; V was cut back by 3 bases and J by 5 bases. CDR3: CASSFGSTGNGGWTEAFF. In DNA form, the CDR3 reads TGTGCCAGCAGCTTTGGGTCGACAGGGAATGGGGGGTGGACTGAAGCTTTCTTT.

This clonotype was counted between two and nine times. V and J are TRBV6-6 and TRBJ2-5; D unclear. V was pared by 2 bases and J by 2 bases, with 15 bases between. The CDR3 length is 16 residues. From germline, CDR1 is MNHNY and CDR2 SVGAGI (reference sequence). CDR3 DNA: TGTGCCAGCAGTTACCTGAAACTCCGTCGGCAAGAGACCCAGTACTTC. Amino acids: CASSYLKLRRQETQYF.

A note on this clonotype: A much larger clone sits a single nucleotide away, making a read error possible. The chain couples TRBV7-6 to TRBJ2-1; possibly TRBD2 for D (5 bases). The CDR3 runs to 15 residues. Germline CDR1 reads SGHVS; CDR2 reads FNYEAQ. Trimming took off 1 base at V and 11 bases at J, with 18 bases between the two ends. Here the CDR3 DNA reads TGTGCCAGCAGCTTAGAAACTAGGAAGGATTATAAGCAGTTCTTC. Translation gives CASSLETRKDYKQFF.

This rearrangement joins TRBV2 to TRBJ1-6; D is undetermined. The germline gives CDR1 SNHLY, CDR2 FYNNEI. This CDR3 has 16 amino acids. V gave up 4 bases and J gave up 0 bases, with 10 bases separating them. This chain's CDR3 is CASSVRKSSYNSPLHF. DNA for the CDR3: TGTGCCAGCAGTGTGAGGAAGAGCTCCTATAATTCACCCCTCCACTTT.

The chain has TRBV7-9 and TRBJ2-1, with TRBD2 identical over 9 bases. The V gene's germline CDR1 is SEHNR and CDR2 FQNEAQ (reference sequence). The V and J ends lost 1 base and 9 bases, in that order; junction bases with no gene match: 7. The CDR3 consists of 15 residues. CDR3 nucleotides: TGTGCCAGCAGCTTAGTGGGCGGGGGGGCCTTTGAGCAGTTCTTC. Amino acids: CASSLVGGGAFEQFF.

The chain employs TRBV6-2 or TRBV6-3 and TRBJ1-1; 8 bases align to TRBD1. The CDR3 covers 17 residues. Trimming took 2 bases from V and 4 from J; bases not matched to a gene: 12. Germline values: CDR1 MNHEY, CDR2 SVGEGT. CDR3 sequence reads: CASSYDQDRVGFTEAFF. In DNA, the CDR3 is TGTGCCAGCAGTTACGATCAGGACAGGGTCGGTTTCACTGAAGCTTTCTTT.

The rearrangement joins TRBV2 to TRBJ2-7; a weak D match, TRBD1 (5 bases). Germline V lookup: CDR1 SNHLY, CDR2 FYNNEI. Trimming took 7 bases from V and 1 from J, leaving 8 bases between them. The CDR3 is 12 amino acids. The CDR3 spells CASKDRSYEQYV. CDR3 nucleotide sequence: TGTGCCAGCAAAGACAGATCCTACGAGCAGTACGTC.

This chain joins TRBV14 and TRBJ1-1, with TRBD1 as a possible D gene (6 bases). With 0 bases removed from V and 3 bases from J, the gap between germline ends came to 17 bases. CDR3 length: 17 amino acids. Germline lookup yields CDR1 SGHDN and CDR2 FVKESK. CDR3 bases: TGTGCCAGCAGCCAAGACTGGGGGCAGGGAGTAGACACTGAAGCTTTCTTT. Translated, it gives CASSQDWGQGVDTEAFF.

Only a few counts were recorded for this clonotype. CDR3 sequence (DNA): TGTGCCAGCAGCTTCTCCCCATTCCGGGACAGGGTCCCCTACGAGCAGTACGTC. Protein: CASSFSPFRDRVPYEQYV. The chain uses TRBV5-5 and TRBJ2-7; 9 bases are a match to TRBD1. CDR1 and CDR2 from the germline V gene are SGHKS and YYEKEE (reference sequence). J gave up 2 bases and V 2 bases, and 14 bases lay outside the gene matches. This CDR3 region has 18 residues.

This clonotype has just a few counts. The chain uses TRBV28 and TRBJ2-5, with TRBD1 identical over 12 bases. From germline, CDR1 is MDHEN and CDR2 SYDVKM. This CDR3 has 16 amino acids. The J segment lost 5 bases and the V segment lost 5 bases, leaving 9 bases of the junction unmatched. For the CDR3, the DNA is TGTGCCAGCAGTCCCTCGGGACAGGGGGCTGTGGAGACCCAGTACTTC. It translates to CASSPSGQGAVETQYF. Looking up the rest from reference TRBV28 and TRBJ2-5 gives the full variable domain: DVKVTQSSRYLVKRTGEKVFLECVQDMDHENMFWYRQDPGLGLRLIYFSYDVKMKEKGDIPEGYSVSREKKERFSLILESASTNQTSMYLCASSPSGQGAVETQYFGPGTRLLVL.

The CDR3 region is CASSEVGDDEQFF. The CDR3 DNA reads as TGTGCCAGCAGTGAAGTAGGGGACGATGAGCAGTTCTTC. The chain combines TRBV2 with TRBJ2-1, with D possibly called TRBD1 or TRBD2 (5 bases each). V was cut by 1 base and J by 8 bases, with 9 bases left in between. Germline values: CDR1 SNHLY, CDR2 FYNNEI. The CDR3 is 13 amino acids.

This clonotype was seen more than once but under ten times. The CDR3 DNA is TGTGCCTCTTTGAATTGGGACAGGAGGGACAATGAGCAGTTCTTC. This gives the protein CASLNWDRRDNEQFF. The chain is built from TRBV2 and TRBJ2-1; 8 bases line up with TRBD1. The CDR3 runs to 15 residues. The V segment lost 11 bases and the J segment 5 bases; nucleotides outside the gene matches: 14. Per the germline V gene, CDR1 is SNHLY and CDR2 is FYNNEI.

This clonotype showed up just a few times. The genes are TRBV14 and TRBJ2-1; 7 bases fit TRBD2. The CDR3 is made up of 15 amino acids. Trimming removed 1 base from V and 5 bases from J; junction bases left unmatched: 5. Germline CDR1 reads SGHDN; CDR2 reads FVKESK. The DNA for the CDR3 is TGTGCCAGCAGCCAAGTGGCGGGGGTTGACAATGAGCAGTTCTTC. This translates into CASSQVAGVDNEQFF.

The chain uses TRBV29-1 and TRBJ1-4; D ambiguous. Germline lookup yields CDR1 SQVTM and CDR2 ANQGSEA. V was cut by 6 bases and J by 4 bases, with 9 bases left in between. The CDR3 totals 12 residues. CDR3 residues: CSVSQSNEKLFF. The CDR3 coding sequence is TGCAGCGTGTCACAGAGTAATGAAAAACTGTTTTTT.

This clonotype was found a few times. J is TRBJ1-1 and V is TRBV7-8; D gene uncertain. This CDR3 region has 14 residues. CDR1 is SGHVS, CDR2 FQNEAQ, per germline. Trimming stripped 3 bases from V and 5 bases from J, with 13 bases between. The CDR3 DNA is TGTGCCAGCAGCTTCGGCGGTGTCTGGACTGAAGCTTTCTTT. It specifies CASSFGGVWTEAFF.

The chain recombines TRBV20-1 with TRBJ2-1; 7 bases align to TRBD1. CDR3 length: 16 residues. Trimming cost V 3 bases and J 2 bases; bases outside gene matches: 10. Germline V CDR1 and CDR2: DFQATT, SNEGSKA (reference sequence). CDR3 sequence: CSARQPGQWAYNEQFF. CDR3 sequence (DNA): TGCAGTGCTAGGCAGCCGGGACAGTGGGCCTACAATGAGCAGTTCTTC.

Concerning this clonotype itself: A much larger clone lies one base from this, so it may be a read error. No conserved phenylalanine or tryptophan is present at the end of the CDR3, so a read error is the likely explanation. The V call is TRBV10-3, the J call TRBJ1-5; TRBD1 is a possible D gene (5 bases). Germline values: CDR1 ENHRY, CDR2 SYGVKD. This CDR3 comprises 19 residues. Trimming removed 1 base at V and 5 bases at J, with 24 bases between. CDR3 region: CAISEFESLGTDLYQPQHI. CDR3 DNA: TGTGCCATCAGTGAGTTCGAATCTTTAGGGACGGACCTCTATCAGCCCCAGCATATT.

This clonotype was detected many times. The gene calls are TRBV7-2 and TRBJ2-3; TRBD2 agrees at 11 bases. With 5 bases clipped from V and 5 bases from J, the junction kept 9 bases outside the gene matches. Germline loops: CDR1 SGHTA, CDR2 FQGNSA. CDR3 length equals 16 residues. Here the CDR3 DNA reads TGTGCCAGCAGCCTATTAGCGGGGGGGTTGGGAGATACGCAGTATTTT. Residues: CASSLLAGGLGDTQYF. Complete variable domain (other parts from reference TRBV7-2 and TRBJ2-3): GAGVSQSPSNKVTEKGKDVELRCDPISGHTALYWYRQSLGQGLEFLIYFQGNSAPDKSGLPSDRFSAERTGGSVSTLTIQRTQQEDSAVYLCASSLLAGGLGDTQYFGPGTRLTVL.

This clonotype was observed a few times. V gene TRBV29-1 combines with J gene TRBJ2-5; D possibly matches TRBD1 or TRBD2 (7 bases each). The CDR3 contains 14 residues. V was pared by 3 bases and J by 4 bases, with 15 bases between. CDR1 is SQVTM, CDR2 ANQGSEA, per germline. CDR3 DNA: TGCAGCGTTGATGGGAGGGGGCAACCAGAGACCCAGTACTTC. Translating gives CSVDGRGQPETQYF.

This clonotype was seen a few times. The gene calls are TRBV2 and TRBJ2-7; 7 bases are shared with TRBD1. V shed 7 bases, J shed 3 bases, and the junction held 9 bases outside the gene matches. The germline V gene has CDR1 SNHLY and CDR2 FYNNEI. The CDR3 is made up of 14 amino acids. The CDR3 here is CASTLTGTIYEQYV. The CDR3 nucleotides are TGTGCCAGCACTTTGACAGGGACCATCTACGAGCAGTACGTC.